This T cell receptor beta chain came from a study of tumor-infiltrating lymphocytes in primary liver carcinoma. Study summary: About 3.65 to 7.5 million productive TCRbeta reads were obtained from the samples, with similar numbers across tissue types.

This CDR3 is 14 amino acids long. The V gene's germline CDR1 is MNHEY and CDR2 SVGAGI. Trimming pared 2 bases from V and 8 bases from J, leaving 14 bases between. A primer in the constant region served to generate TCR beta cDNA from roughly 450 ng of total RNA. ARM-PCR was slightly modified, and three nested multiplex PCR rounds with it gave rise to the TCR beta libraries. The opening two PCR rounds, around 9 cycles each, paired TRBV1-TRBV30 forward primers with a C-beta reverse primer. MiXCR was run by TCRdb on the multiplex PCR reads, yielding one entry per CDR3 protein. The sample records around 330,000 distinct CDR3 sequences, about 50% being singletons. Blood RNA originated from unsorted whole blood, with germline DNA additionally extracted.

This sequence was found in a woman aged 25 to 39 with primary liver carcinoma and hepatitis B virus infection. The chain uses TRBV6-5 and TRBJ2-3; the D gene is possibly TRBD1 (5 bases). Sequenced: peripheral blood. The CDR3 DNA reads TGTGCCAGCAGTTACACGACTGGTCAGGGTACGCAGTATTTT. Amino acid sequence: CASSYTTGQGTQYF.